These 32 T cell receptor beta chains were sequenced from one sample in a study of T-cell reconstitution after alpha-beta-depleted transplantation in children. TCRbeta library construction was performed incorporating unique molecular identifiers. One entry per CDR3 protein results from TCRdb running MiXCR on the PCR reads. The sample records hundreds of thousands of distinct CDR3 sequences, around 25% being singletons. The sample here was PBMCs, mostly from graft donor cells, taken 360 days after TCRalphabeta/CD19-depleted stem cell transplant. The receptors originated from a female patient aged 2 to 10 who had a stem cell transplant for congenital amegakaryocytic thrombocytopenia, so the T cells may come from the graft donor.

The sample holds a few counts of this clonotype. In DNA form, the CDR3 reads TGTGCCAGCAGTTTAAGGGGCTCGAGGGGGCTCCTCCTAAAAAACACCGGGGAGCTGTTTTTT. It codes for CASSLRGSRGLLLKNTGELFF. The chain carries TRBV12-3 or TRBV12-4 and TRBJ2-2, with TRBD1 matching 7 bases. J was trimmed by 2 bases and V by 2 bases; bases with no gene match: 20. The CDR3 is 21 amino acids.

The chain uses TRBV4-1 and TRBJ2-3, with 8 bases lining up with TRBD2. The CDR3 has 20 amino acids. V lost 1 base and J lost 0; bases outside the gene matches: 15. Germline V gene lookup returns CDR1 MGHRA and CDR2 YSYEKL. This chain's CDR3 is CASSQGNVAGTIGSTDTQYF. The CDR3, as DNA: TGCGCCAGCAGCCAAGGGAACGTAGCGGGAACGATCGGGAGCACAGATACGCAGTATTTT.

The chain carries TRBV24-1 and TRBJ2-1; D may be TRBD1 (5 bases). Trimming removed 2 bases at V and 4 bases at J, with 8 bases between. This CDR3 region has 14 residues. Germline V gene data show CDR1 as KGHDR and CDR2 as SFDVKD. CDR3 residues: CATSDSRQYNEQFF. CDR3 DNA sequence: TGTGCCACCAGTGATTCTAGACAGTACAATGAGCAGTTCTTC.

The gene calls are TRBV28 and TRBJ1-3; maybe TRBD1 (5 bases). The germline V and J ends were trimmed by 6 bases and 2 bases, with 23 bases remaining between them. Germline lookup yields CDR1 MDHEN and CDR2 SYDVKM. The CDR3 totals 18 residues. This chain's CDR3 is CASSIGGQGLGPGNTIYF. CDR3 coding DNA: TGTGCCAGCAGCATAGGTGGTCAGGGTCTGGGTCCTGGAAACACCATATATTTT.

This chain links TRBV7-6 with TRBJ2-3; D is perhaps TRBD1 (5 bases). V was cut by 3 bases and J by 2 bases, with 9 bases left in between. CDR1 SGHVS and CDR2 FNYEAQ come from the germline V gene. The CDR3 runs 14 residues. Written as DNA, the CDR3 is TGTGCCAGCAGCTTTTTCAGGGACACAGATACGCAGTATTTT. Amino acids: CASSFFRDTDTQYF.

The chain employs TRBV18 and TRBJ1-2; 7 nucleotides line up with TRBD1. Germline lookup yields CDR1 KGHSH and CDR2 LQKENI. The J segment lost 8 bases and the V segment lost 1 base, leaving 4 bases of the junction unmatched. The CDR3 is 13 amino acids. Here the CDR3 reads CASSPQGAGGYTF. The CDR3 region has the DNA TGTGCCAGCTCACCACAGGGGGCCGGCGGCTACACCTTC. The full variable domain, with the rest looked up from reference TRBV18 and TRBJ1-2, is NAGVMQNPRHLVRRRGQEARLRCSPMKGHSHVYWYRQLPEEGLKFMVYLQKENIIDESGMPKERFSAEFPKEGPSILRIQQVVRGDSAAYFCASSPQGAGGYTFGSGTRLTVV.

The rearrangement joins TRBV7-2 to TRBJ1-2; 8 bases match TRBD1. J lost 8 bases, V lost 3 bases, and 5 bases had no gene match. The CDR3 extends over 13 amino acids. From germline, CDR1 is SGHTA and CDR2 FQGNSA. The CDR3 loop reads CASSFPRGQGYTF. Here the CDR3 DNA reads TGTGCCAGCAGCTTTCCCAGGGGGCAGGGCTACACCTTC.

CDR3 loop: CASSQGLSNTEAFF. CDR3 bases: TGCGCCAGCAGCCAAGGCCTATCGAACACTGAAGCTTTCTTT. The J gene is TRBJ1-1, the V gene TRBV4-1; no definite D call. With 1 base removed from V and 1 base from J, the gap between germline ends came to 7 bases. This CDR3 region has 14 residues. Looked up from germline, CDR1 is MGHRA and CDR2 is YSYEKL.

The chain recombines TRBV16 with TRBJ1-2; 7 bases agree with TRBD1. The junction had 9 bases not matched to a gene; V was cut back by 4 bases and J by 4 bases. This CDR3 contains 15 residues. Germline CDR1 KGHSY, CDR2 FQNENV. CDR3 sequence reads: CASSPGSGTVYGYTF. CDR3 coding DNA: TGTGCCAGCAGCCCAGGGTCCGGGACAGTCTATGGCTACACCTTC.

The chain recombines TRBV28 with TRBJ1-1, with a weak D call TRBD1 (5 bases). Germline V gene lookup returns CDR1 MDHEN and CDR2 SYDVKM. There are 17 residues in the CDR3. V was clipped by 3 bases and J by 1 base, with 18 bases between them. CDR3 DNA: TGTGCCAGCAGTTTTCGGCAGGGAGGAATTCGGAACACTGAAGCTTTCTTT. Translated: CASSFRQGGIRNTEAFF.

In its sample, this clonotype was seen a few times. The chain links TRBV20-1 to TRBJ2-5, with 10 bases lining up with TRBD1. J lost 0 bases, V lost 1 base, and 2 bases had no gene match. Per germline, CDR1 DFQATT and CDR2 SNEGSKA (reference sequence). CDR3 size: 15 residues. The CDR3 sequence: CSARGQGAHQETQYF. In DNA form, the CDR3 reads TGCAGTGCTAGAGGACAGGGGGCTCACCAAGAGACCCAGTACTTC.

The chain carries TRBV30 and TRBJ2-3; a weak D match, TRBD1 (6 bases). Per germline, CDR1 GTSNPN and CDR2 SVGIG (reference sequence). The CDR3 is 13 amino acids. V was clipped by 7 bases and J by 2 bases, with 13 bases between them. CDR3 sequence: CALDRSNTDTQYF. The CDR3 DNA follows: TGTGCCTTAGACAGGTCCAACACAGATACGCAGTATTTT.

The CDR3 here is CSARDGAGLNTIYF. In DNA, the CDR3 is TGCAGTGCTAGAGATGGGGCGGGTCTAAACACCATATATTTT. The chain employs TRBV20-1 and TRBJ1-3; D possibly corresponds to TRBD1 (5 bases). V was cut by 0 bases and J by 6 bases, with 12 bases left in between. CDR1 DFQATT and CDR2 SNEGSKA come from the germline V gene (reference sequence). This CDR3 region has 14 residues.

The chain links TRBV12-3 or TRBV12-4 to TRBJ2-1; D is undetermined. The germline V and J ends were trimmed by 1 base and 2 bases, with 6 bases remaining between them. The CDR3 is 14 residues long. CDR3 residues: CASSLGAAYNEQFF. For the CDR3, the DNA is TGTGCCAGCAGTTTAGGGGCCGCCTACAATGAGCAGTTCTTC.

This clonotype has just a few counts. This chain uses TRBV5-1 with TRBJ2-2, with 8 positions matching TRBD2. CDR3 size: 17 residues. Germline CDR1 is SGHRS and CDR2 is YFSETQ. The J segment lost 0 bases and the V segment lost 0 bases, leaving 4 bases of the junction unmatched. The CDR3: CASSLGRTSTNTGELFF. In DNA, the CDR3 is TGCGCCAGCAGCTTGGGCAGGACTAGCACGAACACCGGGGAGCTGTTTTTT.

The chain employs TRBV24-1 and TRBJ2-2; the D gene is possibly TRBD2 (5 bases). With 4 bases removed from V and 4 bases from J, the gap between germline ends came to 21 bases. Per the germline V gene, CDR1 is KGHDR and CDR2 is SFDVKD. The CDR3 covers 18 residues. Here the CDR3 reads CATSDAPGKQQPTGELFF. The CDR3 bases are TGTGCCACCAGTGACGCACCGGGAAAACAACAACCCACCGGGGAGCTGTTTTTT.

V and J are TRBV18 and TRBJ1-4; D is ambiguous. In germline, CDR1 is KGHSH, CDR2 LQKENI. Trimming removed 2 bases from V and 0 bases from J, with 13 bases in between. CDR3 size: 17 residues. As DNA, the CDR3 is TGTGCCAGCTCACCATCGGCGGGAAGCGCAACTAATGAAAAACTGTTTTTT. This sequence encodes CASSPSAGSATNEKLFF. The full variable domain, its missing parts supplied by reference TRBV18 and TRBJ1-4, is NAGVMQNPRHLVRRRGQEARLRCSPMKGHSHVYWYRQLPEEGLKFMVYLQKENIIDESGMPKERFSAEFPKEGPSILRIQQVVRGDSAAYFCASSPSAGSATNEKLFFGSGTQLSVL.

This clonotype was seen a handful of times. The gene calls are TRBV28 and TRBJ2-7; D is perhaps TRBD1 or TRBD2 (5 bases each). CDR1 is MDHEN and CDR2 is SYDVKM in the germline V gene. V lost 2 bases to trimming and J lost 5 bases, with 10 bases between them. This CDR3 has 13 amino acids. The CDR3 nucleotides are TGTGCCAGCAGTTTACCAGGGAGACACGAGCAGTACTTC. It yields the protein CASSLPGRHEQYF.

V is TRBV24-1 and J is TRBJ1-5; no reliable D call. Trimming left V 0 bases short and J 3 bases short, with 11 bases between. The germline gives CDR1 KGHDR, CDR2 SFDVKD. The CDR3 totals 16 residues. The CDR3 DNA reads TGTGCCACCAGTGATTTGATCCGGAAAGTCAATCAGCCCCAGCATTTT. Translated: CATSDLIRKVNQPQHF.

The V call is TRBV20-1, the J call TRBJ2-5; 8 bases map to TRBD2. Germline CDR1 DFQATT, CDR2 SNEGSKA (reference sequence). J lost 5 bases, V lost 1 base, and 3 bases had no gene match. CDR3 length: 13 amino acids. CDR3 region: CSARVLAGETQYF. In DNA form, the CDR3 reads TGCAGTGCTAGAGTTCTAGCGGGTGAGACCCAGTACTTC.

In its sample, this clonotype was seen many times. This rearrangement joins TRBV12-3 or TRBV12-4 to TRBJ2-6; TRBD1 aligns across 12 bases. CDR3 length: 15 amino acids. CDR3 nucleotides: TGTGCGTGTTTTGGGACAGGGGGCATGATTAACGTCCTGACTTTC. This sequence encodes CACFGTGGMINVLTF.

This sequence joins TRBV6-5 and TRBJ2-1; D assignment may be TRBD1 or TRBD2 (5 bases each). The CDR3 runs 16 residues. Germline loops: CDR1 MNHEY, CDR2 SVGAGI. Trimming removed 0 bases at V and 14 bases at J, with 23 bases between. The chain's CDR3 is CASSYSSSRGLERKFF. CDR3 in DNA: TGTGCCAGCAGTTACTCATCCTCGAGGGGCCTAGAGAGAAAGTTCTTC.

The CDR3 loop reads CASSFGADFEKLFF. The CDR3 DNA sequence: TGTGCCAGCAGCTTTGGGGCGGATTTTGAAAAACTGTTTTTT. This chain uses TRBV7-2 with TRBJ1-4; TRBD1 is a possible D gene (5 bases). Trimming took 3 bases from V and 7 from J, leaving 12 bases between them. Germline lookup yields CDR1 SGHTA and CDR2 FQGNSA. The CDR3 covers 14 residues.

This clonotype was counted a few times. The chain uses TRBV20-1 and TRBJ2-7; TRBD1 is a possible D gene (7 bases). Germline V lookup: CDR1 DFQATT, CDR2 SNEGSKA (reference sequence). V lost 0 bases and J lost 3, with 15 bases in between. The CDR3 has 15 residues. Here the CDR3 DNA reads TGCAGTGCTAGAGATGAGGACAGGACTATCTACGAGCAGTACTTC. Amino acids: CSARDEDRTIYEQYF.

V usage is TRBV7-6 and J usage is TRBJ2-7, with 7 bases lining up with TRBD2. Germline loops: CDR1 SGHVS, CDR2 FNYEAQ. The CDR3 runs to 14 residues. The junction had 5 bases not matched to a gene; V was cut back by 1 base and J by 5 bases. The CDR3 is CASSLVGEGDEQYF. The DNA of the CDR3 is TGTGCCAGCAGCTTAGTCGGGGAGGGCGACGAGCAGTACTTC.

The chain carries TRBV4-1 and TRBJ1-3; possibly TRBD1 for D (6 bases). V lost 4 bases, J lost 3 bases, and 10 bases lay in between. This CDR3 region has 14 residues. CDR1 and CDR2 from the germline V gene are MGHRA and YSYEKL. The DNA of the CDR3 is TGCGCCAGCAGCCCCCCAGGGGTTGGAAACACCATATATTTT. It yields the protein CASSPPGVGNTIYF.

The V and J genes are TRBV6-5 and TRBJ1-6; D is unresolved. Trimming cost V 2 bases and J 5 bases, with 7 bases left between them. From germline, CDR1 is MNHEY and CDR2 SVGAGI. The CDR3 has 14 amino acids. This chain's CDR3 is CASSYRGDNSPLHF. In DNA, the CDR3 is TGTGCCAGCAGTTACCGGGGAGATAATTCACCCCTCCACTTT.

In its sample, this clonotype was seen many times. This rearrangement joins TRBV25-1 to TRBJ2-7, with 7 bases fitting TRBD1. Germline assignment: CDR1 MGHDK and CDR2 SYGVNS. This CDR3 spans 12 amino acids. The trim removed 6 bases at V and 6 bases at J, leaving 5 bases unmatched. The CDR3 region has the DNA TGTGCCAGCAGAGGGTACAGGGGCGAGCAGTACTTC. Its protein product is CASRGYRGEQYF.

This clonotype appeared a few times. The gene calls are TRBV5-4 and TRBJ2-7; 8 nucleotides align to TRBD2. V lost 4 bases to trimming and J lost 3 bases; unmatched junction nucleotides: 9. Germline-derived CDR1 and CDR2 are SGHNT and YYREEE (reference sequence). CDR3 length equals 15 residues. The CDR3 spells CASSGVTSASYEQYF. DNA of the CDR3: TGTGCCAGCAGCGGGGTGACTAGCGCAAGCTACGAGCAGTACTTC.

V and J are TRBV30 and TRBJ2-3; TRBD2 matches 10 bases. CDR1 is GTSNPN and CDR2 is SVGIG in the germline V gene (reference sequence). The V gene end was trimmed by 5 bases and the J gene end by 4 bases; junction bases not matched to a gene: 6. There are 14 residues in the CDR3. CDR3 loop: CAWRPGLASDTQYF. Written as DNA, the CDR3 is TGTGCCTGGCGGCCGGGACTAGCGTCAGATACGCAGTATTTT. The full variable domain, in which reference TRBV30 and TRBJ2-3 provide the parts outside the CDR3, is SQTIHQWPATLVQPVGSPLSLECTVEGTSNPNLYWYRQAAGRGLQLLFYSVGIGQISSEVPQNLSASRPQDRQFILSSKKLLLSDSGFYLCAWRPGLASDTQYFGPGTRLTVL.

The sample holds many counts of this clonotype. CDR3 nucleotides: TGCAGCGTTGAAAACGCCGGGACTGAAGCTTTCTTT. This gives the protein CSVENAGTEAFF. The chain joins TRBV29-1 to TRBJ1-1; D uncertain. Trimming took 2 bases from V and 5 from J, leaving 9 bases between them. This CDR3 has 12 residues. The germline V gene has CDR1 SQVTM and CDR2 ANQGSEA.

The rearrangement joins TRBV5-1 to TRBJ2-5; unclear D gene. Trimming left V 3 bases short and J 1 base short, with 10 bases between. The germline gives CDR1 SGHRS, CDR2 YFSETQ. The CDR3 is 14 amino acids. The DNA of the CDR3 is TGCGCCAGCAGCTCCCCAGTGGCCCAAGAGACCCAGTACTTC. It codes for CASSSPVAQETQYF.